The present T cell receptor beta chain was sequenced within a study of tumor and adjacent non-tumor tissue in lung cancer. Whole-study results and caveats: Compared with tumor, normal lung showed significantly lower TCR diversity.

Three rounds of nested PCR, following a modified ARM-PCR protocol, produced the TCRbeta library. TCRdb itself ran the multiplex PCR reads through MiXCR, one entry per CDR3 protein. The sample has 40,000 to 45,000 distinct CDR3 sequences; 60% to 70% are singletons. Comment on this clonotype: Its antigen is as yet unknown.

This sample's RNA came from whole unsorted tissue. This non-tumor lung sample came from over 3 cm beyond the tumor edge. CDR1 SGHRS and CDR2 YFSETQ come from the germline V gene. Deletions cut 3 bases from V and 7 bases from J, with 21 bases between. The CDR3 extends over 16 amino acids. The V call is TRBV5-1, the J call TRBJ2-3; D gene uncertain. This clonotype was obtained from a woman in her thirties or forties with non-small cell lung cancer. The sequenced sample consisted of distant non-tumor lung tissue. As DNA, the CDR3 is TGCGCCAGCAGCTCGACCCTACCGGACCCGTTTAATACGCAGTATTTT. It specifies CASSSTLPDPFNTQYF.